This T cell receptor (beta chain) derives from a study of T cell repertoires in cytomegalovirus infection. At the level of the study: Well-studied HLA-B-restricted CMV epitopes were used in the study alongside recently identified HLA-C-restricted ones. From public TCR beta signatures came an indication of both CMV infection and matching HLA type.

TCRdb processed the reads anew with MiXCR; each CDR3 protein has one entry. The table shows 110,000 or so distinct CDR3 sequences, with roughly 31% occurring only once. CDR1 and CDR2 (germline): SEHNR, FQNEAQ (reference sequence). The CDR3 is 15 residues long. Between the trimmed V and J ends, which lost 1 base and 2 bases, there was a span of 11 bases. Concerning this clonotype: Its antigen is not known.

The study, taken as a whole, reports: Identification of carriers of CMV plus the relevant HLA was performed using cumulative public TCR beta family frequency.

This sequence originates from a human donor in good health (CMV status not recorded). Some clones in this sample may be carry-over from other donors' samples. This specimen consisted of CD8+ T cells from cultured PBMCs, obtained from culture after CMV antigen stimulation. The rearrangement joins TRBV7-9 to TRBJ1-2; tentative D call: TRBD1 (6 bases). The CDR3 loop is CASSLVGGTNYGYTF. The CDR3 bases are TGTGCCAGCAGCTTAGTAGGGGGAACCAACTATGGCTACACCTTC.